This TCR beta chain stems from a study of T cell repertoires in cytomegalovirus infection. Study background: Carrying CMV and the relevant HLA type showed in public TCR beta signatures.

General observations from the study: Based on cumulative public TCR beta family frequency, carriers of CMV plus the relevant HLA were identified. CMV-specific TCR beta clonotypes restricted by HLA-C dominated the ex vivo response.

MiXCR, applied by TCRdb to the reads, yields one record per CDR3 protein. The sample records approximately 550,000 distinct CDR3 sequences, 15% to 20% being singletons. Details on this clonotype: The antigen remains unidentified. A much larger clone is a single base away; this may be a read error.

The TCR originated in a human donor in good health (CMV status not recorded). Some clones in this sample may be carry-over from other donors' samples. Sequenced input: CD8+ T cells from PBMCs.

CDR3 sequence: CASSPQGYSYVYTF. CDR3 bases: TGTGCCAGCAGCCCCCAGGGGTACAGCTATGTCTACACCTTC. The chain employs TRBV7-6 and TRBJ1-2; D is perhaps TRBD1 (6 bases). CDR3 length: 14 amino acids. Looked up from germline, CDR1 is SGHVS and CDR2 is FNYEAQ.